The 4 T cell receptor beta chains in this list originate from one sample, sequenced in a study of identical twins' blood T cells. TCRdb called the 5' RACE reads again in MiXCR, with one record for every CDR3 protein. The data show roughly 380,000 distinct CDR3 sequences, about 28% seen once. The specimen sequenced was PBMCs. The origin of the receptors is a woman aged 18 to 55 in good health.

This sequence joins TRBV12-3 or TRBV12-4 and TRBJ2-2, with 8 bases identical to TRBD2. Trimming removed 6 bases from V and 7 bases from J; junction bases left unmatched: 19. The CDR3 spans 18 residues. For the CDR3, the DNA is TGTGCCAGCAGCTCCGCTAGCGGGCCCCTGCTAAGGTTCGGGGAGCTGTTTTTT. Its translation: CASSSASGPLLRFGELFF.

This CDR3 reads CASSEQLNTEAFF. CDR3 nucleotides: TGCGCCAGCAGCGAACAGTTGAACACTGAAGCTTTCTTT. The rearrangement uses TRBV5-1 and TRBJ1-1; no firm D call. This CDR3 is 13 amino acids long. From germline, CDR1 is SGHRS and CDR2 YFSETQ. Trimming stripped 4 bases from V and 0 bases from J, with 7 bases between.

As to this clonotype: A much larger clonotype is one base distant, so this may be a read error. This sequence joins TRBV29-1 and TRBJ1-1; TRBD1 matches 11 bases. Germline-derived CDR1 and CDR2 are SQVTM and ANQGSEA. The CDR3 runs 14 residues. Written as DNA, the CDR3 is TGCAGCGTTGCCCGGGACAGGGGGAACACTGAAGCTCTCTTT. Translating gives CSVARDRGNTEALF.

The chain is built from TRBV16 and TRBJ1-2; D is unresolved. Germline assignment: CDR1 KGHSY and CDR2 FQNENV. Trimming cost V 4 bases and J 0 bases, with 9 bases left between them. The CDR3 consists of 14 residues. CDR3 sequence (DNA): TGTGCCAGCAGCCTTGAGCGGGCTAACTATGGCTACACCTTC. Its protein is CASSLERANYGYTF.